Presented here are 5 T cell receptor beta chains from one specimen sequenced in a study of blood T cell repertoires in COVID-19. TCRdb's copy holds only in-frame clones and misses some; the assay was immunoSEQ multiplex PCR. The sample yields around 380,000 clones, 87% seen once. The sample comprised PBMCs or T cells enriched from blood (not recorded which). The receptors derive from a man in his thirties or forties who had recovered from COVID-19.

This sequence joins TRBV5-1 and TRBJ1-1; 7 nucleotides match TRBD1. Germline CDR1 SGHRS, CDR2 YFSETQ. J was trimmed by 0 bases and V by 0 bases; bases with no gene match: 5. The CDR3 consists of 16 residues. The CDR3 protein is CASSLAPTGMNTEAFF. CDR3 bases: TGCGCCAGCAGCTTGGCCCCGACAGGGATGAACACTGAAGCTTTCTTT.

The rearrangement uses TRBV7-9 and TRBJ1-2; no firm D call. Per the germline V gene, CDR1 is SEHNR and CDR2 is FQNEAQ (reference sequence). Trimming removed 1 base at V and 4 bases at J, with 7 bases between. The CDR3 sequence is 13 residues long. Here the CDR3 reads CASSLGQVYGYTF. CDR3 DNA sequence: TGTGCCAGCAGCTTAGGGCAGGTCTATGGCTACACCTTC. Combining the CDR3 with reference TRBV7-9 and TRBJ1-2 gives the whole variable domain DTGVSQNPRHKITKRGQNVTFRCDPISEHNRLYWYRQTLGQGPEFLTYFQNEAQLEKSRLLSDRFSAERPKGSFSTLEIQRTEQGDSAMYLCASSLGQVYGYTFGSGTRLTVV.

The V call is TRBV10-2, the J call TRBJ1-1, with 8 bases that match TRBD1. Looked up from germline, CDR1 is WSHSY and CDR2 is SAAADI. CDR3 size: 16 residues. V trimming: 7 bases; J trimming: 2 bases; junction bases outside the gene matches: 12. The CDR3 here is CASIMRLGQGNTEAFF. The CDR3 DNA follows: TGCGCCAGCATTATGCGCTTAGGACAGGGTAACACTGAAGCTTTCTTT.

The rearrangement uses TRBV9 and TRBJ1-2; 7 nucleotides line up with TRBD1. Germline CDR1 is SGDLS and CDR2 is YYNGEE. V was clipped by 3 bases and J by 5 bases; unmatched bases: 13. The CDR3 is 16 amino acids. This CDR3 reads CASSDSGTATLYGYTF. In nucleotides, the CDR3 is TGTGCCAGCAGCGATTCAGGGACAGCCACTTTGTATGGCTACACCTTC.

Concerning this clone itself: One end of the junction varies from germline; a read error may be responsible. This chain links TRBV12-3 or TRBV12-4 with TRBJ1-1, with D perhaps matching TRBD1 (5 bases). The CDR3 is made up of 11 amino acids. CDR3 bases: TGTGCCAGCAGTTTAAGACAGAAGTGGCTATTT. Protein: CASSLRQKWLF.